The 21 T cell receptor beta chains given below trace back to one sample, sequenced in a study of cytomegalovirus exposure and HLA in healthy donors. The study ran its PCR with 60 Vbeta and 13 Jbeta primers. Assay: immunoSEQ multiplex PCR; the TCRdb copy retains only in-frame clones and omits some. The sample yields 150,000 or so clones, approximately 80% seen once. Specimen: PBMCs. These receptors all come from a woman between 35 and 50 years old in good health and CMV-seronegative.

For this clone: The conserved phenylalanine or tryptophan is not found at the CDR3 terminus, so this likely reflects a read error. The DNA is omitted, as the CDR3 cannot be located on it reliably, and the CDR3 follows TCRdb's listing. The CDR3: CARSLGVRGAS. V usage is TRBV5-3 and J usage is TRBJ2-7; TRBD1, the table's D call, was not compared with the DNA. TRBV5-3 is sorted into the ORF group, with uncertain function. Counting both end residues, the CDR3 totals 11 amino acids.

The chain recombines TRBV7-2 with TRBJ1-5; no definite D call. Germline V gives CDR1 SGHTA, CDR2 FQGNSA. There are 19 residues in the CDR3. The V gene lost 2 bases and the J gene lost 1 base, with 21 bases spanning the gap. In DNA form, the CDR3 reads TGTGCCAGCAGCTTATTTCGGGGTTTGATAGGCGAGAGCAATCAGCCCCAGCATTTT. It yields the protein CASSLFRGLIGESNQPQHF.

This rearrangement joins TRBV6-1 to TRBJ2-3; D is uncertain. The V end was cut by 4 bases, the J end by 7 bases, with 3 bases between. The CDR3 runs to 10 residues. Germline loops: CDR1 MNHNS, CDR2 SASEGT. Here the CDR3 DNA reads TGTGCCAGCAGTGTCAATACGCAGTATTTT. Encoded protein: CASSVNTQYF.

In DNA form, the CDR3 reads TGCGCCAGCAGCTGGGGGACAGGGCTAAGCTCTGGGGCCAACGTCCTGACTTTC. Residues: CASSWGTGLSSGANVLTF. The genes are TRBV5-1 and TRBJ2-6; 9 bases map to TRBD1. Unmatched junction bases numbered 7, after V lost 3 bases and J lost 0 bases. The germline V gene encodes CDR1 SGHRS and CDR2 YFSETQ. The CDR3 extends over 18 amino acids. The whole variable domain, remainder taken from reference TRBV5-1 and TRBJ2-6, is KAGVTQTPRYLIKTRGQQVTLSCSPISGHRSVSWYQQTPGQGLQFLFEYFSETQRNKGNFPGRFSGRQFSNSRSEMNVSTLELGDSALYLCASSWGTGLSSGANVLTFGAGSRLTVL.

The rearrangement uses TRBV4-1 and TRBJ2-7; D possibly corresponds to TRBD2 (5 bases). The CDR3 consists of 14 residues. V was trimmed by 2 bases and J by 4 bases, leaving 12 bases between them. The germline CDR1 and CDR2 sequences are MGHRA and YSYEKL. The CDR3 sequence is CASSQWTGEYEQYF. CDR3 in DNA: TGCGCCAGCAGCCAATGGACTGGGGAATACGAGCAGTACTTC.

V gene TRBV15 combines with J gene TRBJ2-1; D is perhaps TRBD1 (5 bases). Trimming took 4 bases from V and 10 from J, leaving 11 bases between them. The length of the CDR3 is 12 residues. The germline CDR1 and CDR2 sequences are LNHNV and YYDKDF (reference sequence). For the CDR3, the DNA is TGTGCCACCAGCAACCCTAGGGGCGAGCAGTTCTTC. It codes for CATSNPRGEQFF. Drawing the rest from reference TRBV15 and TRBJ2-1, the complete variable domain is DAMVIQNPRYQVTQFGKPVTLSCSQTLNHNVMYWYQQKSSQAPKLLFHYYDKDFNNEADTPDNFQSRRPNTSFCFLDIRSPGLGDTAMYLCATSNPRGEQFFGPGTRLTVL.

This chain joins TRBV6-1 and TRBJ2-2, with 7 bases aligning to TRBD1. Germline trimming cut 7 bases from V and 0 bases from J; bases unmatched to any gene: 2. The CDR3 contains 14 residues. Germline CDR1 is MNHNS and CDR2 is SASEGT. As DNA, the CDR3 is TGTGCCAGCAATACAGGGGCGAACACCGGGGAGCTGTTTTTT. This translates into CASNTGANTGELFF.

The genes are TRBV7-9 and TRBJ1-5; D not resolved. V was pared by 3 bases and J by 3 bases, with 15 bases between. The CDR3 spans 16 residues. Per the germline V gene, CDR1 is SEHNR and CDR2 is FQNEAQ (reference sequence). This CDR3 reads CASSFEAGTVNQPQHF. The CDR3 region has the DNA TGTGCCAGCAGCTTCGAAGCTGGTACCGTCAATCAGCCCCAGCATTTT.

The chain recombines TRBV27 with TRBJ2-1; 8 bases are a match to TRBD2. Trimming removed 5 bases from V and 9 bases from J; junction bases left unmatched: 12. CDR1 and CDR2 (germline): MNHEY, SMNVEV (reference sequence). The length of the CDR3 is 15 residues. CDR3 amino acids: CASSRPGLDVGEQFF. The CDR3 nucleotides are TGTGCCAGCAGTCGACCGGGACTAGACGTCGGTGAGCAGTTCTTC.

The DNA of the CDR3 is TGCGCCAGCAGCGACCGGGACAGGCGCCGGGGCTATGGCTACACCTTC. This gives the protein CASSDRDRRRGYGYTF. This rearrangement joins TRBV4-1 to TRBJ1-2; 8 bases map to TRBD1. The junction had 12 bases not matched to a gene; V was cut back by 5 bases and J by 4 bases. The V gene's germline CDR1 is MGHRA and CDR2 YSYEKL. The CDR3 consists of 16 residues.

The V and J genes are TRBV28 and TRBJ1-5, with 8 bases matching TRBD1. Germline V gene data show CDR1 as MDHEN and CDR2 as SYDVKM. CDR3 length: 15 residues. V gave up 5 bases and J gave up 1 base; unmatched junction bases: 4. This CDR3 reads CASSPGGASNQPQHF. The CDR3 DNA sequence: TGTGCCAGCAGTCCAGGGGGCGCGAGCAATCAGCCCCAGCATTTT. The complete variable domain, with remaining parts taken from reference TRBV28 and TRBJ1-5, reads DVKVTQSSRYLVKRTGEKVFLECVQDMDHENMFWYRQDPGLGLRLIYFSYDVKMKEKGDIPEGYSVSREKKERFSLILESASTNQTSMYLCASSPGGASNQPQHFGDGTRLSIL.

J is TRBJ2-7 and V is TRBV2; D remains ambiguous. The CDR3 covers 11 residues. Germline-derived CDR1 and CDR2 are SNHLY and FYNNEI. V lost 5 bases and J 3 bases, leaving 5 bases between the germline ends. The CDR3 DNA reads TGTGCCAGCAGTAGCCTCTACGAGCAGTACTTC. The encoded protein is CASSSLYEQYF.

This clone was recorded only once. The chain uses TRBV4-2 and TRBJ2-7; tentatively, D is TRBD2 (7 bases). The germline V and J ends were trimmed by 1 base and 0 bases, with 16 bases remaining between them. The CDR3 sequence is 17 residues long. CDR1 is LGHNA, CDR2 YNFKEQ, per germline. The CDR3 region has the DNA TGTGCCAGCAGCCAAGGTCGTGCCCGGGGGGCCTCCTACGAGCAGTACTTC. It yields the protein CASSQGRARGASYEQYF.

The V call is TRBV6-1, the J call TRBJ2-2; 8 bases are shared with TRBD1. Trimming cost V 6 bases and J 1 base; bases outside gene matches: 4. The CDR3 sequence is 15 residues long. CDR1 and CDR2 (germline): MNHNS, SASEGT. The CDR3 loop reads CASRTDRVNTGELFF. In DNA form, the CDR3 reads TGTGCCAGCAGGACGGACAGGGTGAACACCGGGGAGCTGTTTTTT.

V usage is TRBV5-8 and J usage is TRBJ2-7; possibly TRBD1 for D (5 bases). The CDR3 covers 14 residues. The V end was cut by 4 bases, the J end by 2 bases, with 13 bases between. In germline, CDR1 is SGHTS, CDR2 YDEGEE. The CDR3 protein is CASSRTGRTYEQYF. The CDR3 DNA reads TGTGCCAGCAGCCGTACAGGTAGAACCTACGAGCAGTACTTC.

This clone was seen a single time. The rearrangement links TRBV19 to TRBJ2-1, with D perhaps TRBD2 (6 bases). Germline loops: CDR1 LNHDA, CDR2 SQIVND (reference sequence). This CDR3 has 14 residues. V was trimmed by 1 base and J by 4 bases, leaving 8 bases between them. DNA of the CDR3: TGTGCCAGTAGTATAGTACGGGAGTACAATGAGCAGTTCTTC. It specifies CASSIVREYNEQFF.

The chain has TRBV14 and TRBJ2-1; TRBD2 aligns across 8 bases. From germline, CDR1 is SGHDN and CDR2 FVKESK. The CDR3 is 18 amino acids. V trimming: 5 bases; J trimming: 3 bases; junction bases outside the gene matches: 15. The CDR3 sequence is CASSSQGTGTRDYNEQFF. The CDR3 bases are TGTGCCAGCAGCTCCCAAGGAACCGGGACTAGGGACTACAATGAGCAGTTCTTC.

The V call is TRBV10-2, the J call TRBJ1-4; possibly TRBD1 for D (5 bases). The V end lost 6 bases, the J end lost 4 bases, and 12 bases lay between the germline ends. Germline V gene sequence: CDR1 WSHSY, CDR2 SAAADI. This CDR3 has 14 residues. In DNA form, the CDR3 reads TGCGCCAGCAGCAGACAGTTTATTAATGAAAAACTGTTTTTT. The encoded protein is CASSRQFINEKLFF.

V is TRBV11-2 and J is TRBJ2-3; no clear D. This CDR3 has 16 amino acids. Germline V gives CDR1 SGHAT, CDR2 FQNNGV. V lost 6 bases, J lost 2 bases, and 18 bases lay in between. This chain's CDR3 is CASSPGWFPNTDTQYF. Written as DNA, the CDR3 is TGTGCCAGCAGTCCCGGGTGGTTCCCGAACACAGATACGCAGTATTTT.

This sequence joins TRBV7-9 and TRBJ1-1; 7 nucleotides match TRBD1. The CDR3 is 14 amino acids. The junction had 10 bases not matched to a gene; V was cut back by 5 bases and J by 7 bases. Germline CDR1 and CDR2: SEHNR and FQNEAQ (reference sequence). Written as DNA, the CDR3 is TGTGCCAGCAGCCCAGATCTGACAGGGTTTGAAGCTTTCTTT. Its protein is CASSPDLTGFEAFF.

The rearrangement links TRBV13 to TRBJ2-1; 12 nucleotides match TRBD2. Germline trimming cut 5 bases from V and 7 bases from J; bases unmatched to any gene: 21. CDR1 and CDR2 (germline): PRHDT, FYEKMQ (reference sequence). The CDR3 runs 20 residues. CDR3 sequence (DNA): TGTGCCAGCAGCCCCCTCCGGGCTAGCGGGAGGGCCTTGTCAGGGAATGAGCAGTTCTTC. Residues: CASSPLRASGRALSGNEQFF.